Described below is a single T cell receptor beta chain sequence and its context. Its recognized antigen is unknown. There are no base qualities to consult, and no much larger clone falls within one base. The entry originates in a study of T-cell reconstitution after alpha-beta-depleted transplantation in children (dated by TCRdb to 2015 to 2016). About the investigation overall: Using TCR repertoire profiling, the study followed T-cell immune reconstitution in a quantitative way in children after TCRalphabeta/CD19-depleted allogeneic hematopoietic cell transplantation. Overall study results and their limits: The apparently early alphabetaT-cell count recovery about two months after transplant was reportedly dependent on only several hundred rapidly expanded clones derived from non-depleted graft cells. In some patients, the high TCRbeta diversity seen at day 60 was put down to recipient T cells and intrathymic progenitors that had survived conditioning. Over subsequent months, a decline in hyperexpanded clone frequencies was noted, and after one year, T-cell counts and TCRbeta diversity were mostly ascribed to newly produced T cells.

The treatment or condition label of this sample denotes: allogeneic hematopoietic cell transplantation with graft depleted of TCRalphabeta T cells and CD19 B cells. TCRalphabeta/CD19-depleted allogeneic hematopoietic cell grafts were given to the transplant recipients, all of whom were children. Library preparation used PCR. TCRdb shows the sequencer as Illumina HiSeq 2500. Molecular barcoding was employed in the preparation of TCR libraries, with unique molecular identifiers being used to normalize TCRbeta repertoire quantification. The public reads were run again by TCRdb, first through fastp at Q25 and then through MiXCR, and only productive beta chains were kept. Entries are consolidated by CDR3 protein sequence, retaining the most common genes and DNA. In this sample the table shows some 78,000 distinct CDR3 sequences, approximately 14% of which occur a single time. The biggest ten clones account for less than 35% of the sample.

The CDR3 holds 12 amino acids from the cysteine to the phenylalanine. CDR3 DNA is the only sequence kept; it has 36 bases, read in frame from the first base. A distance of 14 bases separates the germline ends of V and J, which lose 4 bases and 7 bases respectively. Based on the germline V gene (reference sequence), the CDR1 and CDR2 sequences are DFQATT and SNEGSKA. The sequences come from PBMCs, mostly from graft donor cells, collected 180 days after TCRalphabeta/CD19-depleted stem cell transplant. This chain joins TRBV20-1 to TRBJ2-7; TRBD2 might be the D gene, on 6 matching bases. This TCR was recovered from a male patient between 2 and 10 years old who had a stem cell transplant for acute lymphoblastic leukemia, so the T cells may come from the graft donor. The DNA sequence reads TGCAGTGCTACGGGACTCCTTGGGGAGCAGTACTTC. The translation is CSATGLLGEQYF.